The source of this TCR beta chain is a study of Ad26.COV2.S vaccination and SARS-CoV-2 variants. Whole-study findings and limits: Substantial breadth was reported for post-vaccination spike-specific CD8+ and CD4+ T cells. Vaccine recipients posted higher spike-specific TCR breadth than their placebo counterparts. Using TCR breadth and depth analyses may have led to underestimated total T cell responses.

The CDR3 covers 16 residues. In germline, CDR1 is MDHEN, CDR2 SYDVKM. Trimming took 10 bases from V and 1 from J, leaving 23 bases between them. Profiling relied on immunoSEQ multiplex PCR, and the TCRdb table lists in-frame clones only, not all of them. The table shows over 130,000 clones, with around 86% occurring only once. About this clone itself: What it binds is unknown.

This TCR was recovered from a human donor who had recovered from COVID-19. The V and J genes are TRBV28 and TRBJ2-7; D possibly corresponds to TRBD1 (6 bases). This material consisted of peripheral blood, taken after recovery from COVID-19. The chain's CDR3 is CAIRGLQGSESYEQYF. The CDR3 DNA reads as TGTGCCATCAGGGGCCTTCAGGGTAGCGAGTCCTACGAGCAGTACTTC.